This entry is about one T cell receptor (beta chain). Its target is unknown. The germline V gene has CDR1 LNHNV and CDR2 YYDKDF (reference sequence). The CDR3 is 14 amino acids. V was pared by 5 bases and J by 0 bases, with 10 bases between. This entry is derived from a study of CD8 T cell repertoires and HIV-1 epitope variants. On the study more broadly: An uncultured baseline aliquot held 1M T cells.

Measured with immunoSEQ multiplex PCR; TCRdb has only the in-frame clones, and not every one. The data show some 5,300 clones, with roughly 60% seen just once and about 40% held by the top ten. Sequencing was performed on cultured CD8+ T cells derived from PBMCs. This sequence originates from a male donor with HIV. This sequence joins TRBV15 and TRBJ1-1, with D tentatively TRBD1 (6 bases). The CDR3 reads CATSWDTLNTEAFF. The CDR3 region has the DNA TGTGCCACCAGCTGGGACACCTTGAACACTGAAGCTTTCTTT.